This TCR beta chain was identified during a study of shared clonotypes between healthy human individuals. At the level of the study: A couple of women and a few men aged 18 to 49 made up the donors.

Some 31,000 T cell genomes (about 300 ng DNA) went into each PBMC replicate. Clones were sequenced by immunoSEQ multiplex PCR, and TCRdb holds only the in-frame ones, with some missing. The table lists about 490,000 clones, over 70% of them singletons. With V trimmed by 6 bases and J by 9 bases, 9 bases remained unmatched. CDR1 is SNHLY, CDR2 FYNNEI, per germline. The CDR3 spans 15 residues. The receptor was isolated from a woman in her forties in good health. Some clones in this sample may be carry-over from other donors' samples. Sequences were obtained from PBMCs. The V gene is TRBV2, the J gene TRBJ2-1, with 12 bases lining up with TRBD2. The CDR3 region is CASRATSGRKGEQFF. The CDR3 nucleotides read TGTGCCAGCAGGGCCACTAGCGGGAGGAAGGGTGAGCAGTTCTTC.